The rows below give T cell receptor beta chains drawn from one sample of a study of Ad26.COV2.S vaccination and SARS-CoV-2 variants. Measured with immunoSEQ multiplex PCR; TCRdb has only the in-frame clones, and not every one. The sample has some 400,000 clones, about 89% seen once. Specimen: peripheral blood, collected in a trial of Ad26.COV2.S vaccine versus placebo. The source is a person aged 18 to 59 who received the Ad26.COV2.S COVID-19 vaccine or a placebo. The CDR3 runs from the conserved cysteine through the conserved F or W. The D gene is left open where the match is weak. Size tells how often a clone was seen (once, few, many) or the class of an expanded clone, and some rows leave it out.

d_gene: .; j_gene: TRBJ2-5; abundance: .; v_gene: TRBV3-1/TRBV3-2; CDR3nt: TGTGCCAGCAGCCATCAACCAGGGACCCAGTACTTC; CDR3aa: CASSHQPGTQYF
d_gene: TRBD1; j_gene: TRBJ1-5; abundance: .; v_gene: TRBV19; CDR3nt: TGTGCCAGTGGACAGGTTAATCAGCCCCAGCATTTT; CDR3aa: CASGQVNQPQHF
d_gene: .; j_gene: TRBJ2-5; abundance: .; v_gene: TRBV5-4; CDR3nt: TGTGCCAGCAGCTTGCGTACAGGCCAAGAGACCCAGTACTTC; CDR3aa: CASSLRTGQETQYF
d_gene: .; j_gene: TRBJ2-2; abundance: few; v_gene: TRBV7-9; CDR3nt: TGTGCCAGGACCGCGGGCAGTCACACCGGGGAGCTGTTTTTT; CDR3aa: CARTAGSHTGELFF
d_gene: .; j_gene: TRBJ2-1; abundance: .; v_gene: TRBV6-1; CDR3nt: TGTGCCAGCAGTGAGGTCCCAAGTGGGATCTACTACAATGAGCAGTTCTTC; CDR3aa: CASSEVPSGIYYNEQFF
d_gene: .; j_gene: TRBJ2-3; abundance: .; v_gene: TRBV7-9; CDR3nt: TGTGCCAGCAGCTTACCCCAGGGGCCGGGGGATACGCAGTATTTT; CDR3aa: CASSLPQGPGDTQYF
d_gene: .; j_gene: TRBJ1-3; abundance: .; v_gene: TRBV2; CDR3nt: TGTGCCAGCAGTGAGGGACGCAGCTCTGGAAACACCATATATTTT; CDR3aa: CASSEGRSSGNTIYF
d_gene: TRBD2; j_gene: TRBJ2-3; abundance: .; v_gene: TRBV6-2/TRBV6-3; CDR3nt: TGTGCCAGCAGCGGACTAGCGGCCAGCACAGATACGCAGTATTTT; CDR3aa: CASSGLAASTDTQYF
d_gene: TRBD1; j_gene: TRBJ1-3; abundance: .; v_gene: TRBV2; CDR3nt: TGTGCCAGCAGTGTGGACAGGAGGAGATCTGGAAACACCATATATTTT; CDR3aa: CASSVDRRRSGNTIYF
d_gene: TRBD1; j_gene: TRBJ2-4; abundance: .; v_gene: TRBV28; CDR3nt: TGTGCCAGCAGTTTATCCCCCGGACAGGGGGCCAAAAACATTCAGTACTTC; CDR3aa: CASSLSPGQGAKNIQYF
d_gene: TRBD1; j_gene: TRBJ2-7; abundance: .; v_gene: TRBV6-5; CDR3nt: TGTGCCAGCAGGTCCGACAGGGTCCCTAGGAACGAGCAGTACTTC; CDR3aa: CASRSDRVPRNEQYF
d_gene: .; j_gene: TRBJ2-1; abundance: .; v_gene: TRBV6-6; CDR3nt: TGTGCCAGCCGGGAGTTCGGGGAAACAAATGAGCAGTTCTTC; CDR3aa: CASREFGETNEQFF
d_gene: .; j_gene: TRBJ2-2; abundance: .; v_gene: TRBV24-1; CDR3nt: TGTGCCACCAGTGGCCGCCAGGGAGGCACCGGGGAGCTGTTTTTT; CDR3aa: CATSGRQGGTGELFF
d_gene: .; j_gene: TRBJ1-1; abundance: .; v_gene: TRBV18; CDR3nt: TGTGCCAGCTCACCCTTGGGAGGCAACATGAACACTGAAGCTTTCTTT; CDR3aa: CASSPLGGNMNTEAFF
d_gene: .; j_gene: TRBJ1-6; abundance: .; v_gene: TRBV27; CDR3nt: TGTGCCAGCAGTTACACAGGGAATTCACCCCTCCACTTT; CDR3aa: CASSYTGNSPLHF
d_gene: .; j_gene: TRBJ1-6; abundance: .; v_gene: TRBV7-2; CDR3nt: TGTGCCAGCAGCCCTCAGGACGGAAATAATTCACCCCTCCACTTT; CDR3aa: CASSPQDGNNSPLHF
d_gene: TRBD1; j_gene: TRBJ2-5; abundance: .; v_gene: TRBV7-3; CDR3nt: TGTGCCAGCAGCTTACGGACAGGGCCCCAAGAGACCCAGTACTTC; CDR3aa: CASSLRTGPQETQYF
d_gene: TRBD2; j_gene: TRBJ2-1; abundance: .; v_gene: TRBV5-1; CDR3nt: TGCGCCAGCAGCTTAGGCACTAGCGGGAGCGGTGAGCAGTTCTTC; CDR3aa: CASSLGTSGSGEQFF
d_gene: .; j_gene: TRBJ2-3; abundance: .; v_gene: TRBV4-1; CDR3nt: TGCGCCAGCAGCCAAGATCGAACAGGGAGCACAGATACGCAGTATTTT; CDR3aa: CASSQDRTGSTDTQYF
d_gene: .; j_gene: TRBJ2-1; abundance: once; v_gene: TRBV25-1; CDR3nt: TGTGCCAGCAGTGAACGGGTTGAGCAGTTCTTC; CDR3aa: CASSERVEQFF
d_gene: .; j_gene: TRBJ2-7; abundance: .; v_gene: TRBV3-1/TRBV3-2; CDR3nt: TGTGCCAGCAGCCCCCGGCAGGGTAGTATGTACTTC; CDR3aa: CASSPRQGSMYF
d_gene: .; j_gene: TRBJ1-3; abundance: .; v_gene: TRBV7-2; CDR3nt: TGTGCCAGCAGCCCGGGGACCGGTAGAGGAAACACCATATATTTT; CDR3aa: CASSPGTGRGNTIYF
d_gene: .; j_gene: TRBJ2-3; abundance: .; v_gene: TRBV15; CDR3nt: TGTGCCACCAGCCCACCCCCTAGCGACCCTAGCACAGATACGCAGTATTTT; CDR3aa: CATSPPPSDPSTDTQYF
d_gene: .; j_gene: TRBJ2-1; abundance: once; v_gene: TRBV25-1; CDR3nt: TGTGCCAGCAGTACGGGCGGTGGCTCCTACAATGAGCAGTTCTTC; CDR3aa: CASSTGGGSYNEQFF
d_gene: .; j_gene: TRBJ2-2; abundance: .; v_gene: TRBV3-1/TRBV3-2; CDR3nt: TGTGCCAGCAGCCCCGCCCGACAGTTTAGGACCGGGGAGCTGTTTTTT; CDR3aa: CASSPARQFRTGELFF
d_gene: .; j_gene: TRBJ2-4; abundance: .; v_gene: TRBV3-1/TRBV3-2; CDR3nt: TGTGCCAGCAGCCAAGTTAGAGCCAAAAACATTCAGTACTTC; CDR3aa: CASSQVRAKNIQYF
d_gene: TRBD1; j_gene: TRBJ2-5; abundance: .; v_gene: TRBV6-4; CDR3nt: TGTGCCAGCAGTGAATGGACAGGGGAGACCCAGTACTTC; CDR3aa: CASSEWTGETQYF
d_gene: .; j_gene: TRBJ1-4; abundance: .; v_gene: TRBV9; CDR3nt: TGTGCCAGCAGCCCCCGGAGTGGGACTAATGAAAAACTGTTTTTT; CDR3aa: CASSPRSGTNEKLFF
d_gene: .; j_gene: TRBJ2-1; abundance: .; v_gene: TRBV7-2; CDR3nt: TGTGCCAGCAGCTTATTAAGCTCCTACAATGAGCAGTTCTTC; CDR3aa: CASSLLSSYNEQFF
d_gene: .; j_gene: TRBJ1-1; abundance: .; v_gene: TRBV12-2; CDR3nt: TGTGCAAGTCGCCACAGACCCTCCCCGAGAGCTTTCTTT; CDR3aa: CASRHRPSPRAFF
d_gene: TRBD1; j_gene: TRBJ2-7; abundance: .; v_gene: TRBV5-5; CDR3nt: TGTGCCAGCAGCTCGAGACAGGGAAGTCCCACCTACCTAAACGAGCAGTACTTC; CDR3aa: CASSSRQGSPTYLNEQYF
d_gene: .; j_gene: TRBJ1-2; abundance: few; v_gene: TRBV2; CDR3nt: TGTGCCAGCAGCCCGGCAGGAAACTATGGCTACACCTTC; CDR3aa: CASSPAGNYGYTF